This TCR beta chain comes out of a study of esophageal squamous cell carcinoma under preoperative chemotherapy. Findings of the study overall: Paclitaxel-nedaplatin therapy caused immediate, substantial clonotype frequency changes.

TCRdb passed the PCR reads through MiXCR, listing each CDR3 protein once. Altogether almost 9,500 distinct CDR3 sequences are present, about 48% being singletons, with the ten largest covering approximately 15%. Comment on this clonotype: The antigen remains unidentified.

Time point reported: after preoperative PTX-NDP chemotherapy. Patients received paclitaxel-nedaplatin as preoperative chemotherapy before surgery. Trimming left V 9 bases short and J 10 bases short, with 25 bases between. CDR3 length equals 15 residues. The germline CDR1 and CDR2 sequences are MNHEY and SVGEGT. The receptor was derived from a human donor with esophageal squamous cell carcinoma. The donor label of this sample is uncertain. This rearrangement joins TRBV6-2 or TRBV6-3 to TRBJ2-4; D may match TRBD1 or TRBD2 (6 bases each). This specimen was taken from a patient given preoperative chemotherapy. Here the CDR3 reads CARGLGGIAKEIQYF. CDR3 in DNA: TGTGCCAGGGGGCTAGGGGGGATTGCCAAAGAGATTCAGTACTTC.